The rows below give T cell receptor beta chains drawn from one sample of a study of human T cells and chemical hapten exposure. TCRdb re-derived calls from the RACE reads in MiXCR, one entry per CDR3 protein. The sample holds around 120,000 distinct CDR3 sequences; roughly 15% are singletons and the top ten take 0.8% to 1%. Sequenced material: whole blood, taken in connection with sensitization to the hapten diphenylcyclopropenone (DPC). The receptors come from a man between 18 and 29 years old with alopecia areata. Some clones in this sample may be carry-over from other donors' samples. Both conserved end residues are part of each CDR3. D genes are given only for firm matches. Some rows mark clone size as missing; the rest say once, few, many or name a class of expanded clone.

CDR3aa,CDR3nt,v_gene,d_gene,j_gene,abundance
CASTRGVAGNEQFF,TGTGCCAGCACAAGGGGCGTAGCGGGGAATGAGCAGTTCTTC,TRBV9,TRBD2,TRBJ2-1,few
CASIDESKNIQYF,TGTGCCAGCATCGACGAATCCAAAAACATTCAGTACTTC,TRBV28,NA,TRBJ2-4,NA
CSARPGTGLTQPQHF,TGCAGTGCTAGGCCCGGGACAGGGTTAACTCAGCCCCAGCATTTT,TRBV20-1,TRBD1,TRBJ1-5,few
CASSYSRTKKYEQYF,TGTGCCAGCAGTTACTCGAGGACGAAGAAATACGAGCAGTACTTC,TRBV6-2/TRBV6-3,NA,TRBJ2-7,few
CASSQDRYSNQPQHF,TGCGCCAGCAGCCAAGACAGATATAGCAATCAGCCCCAGCATTTT,TRBV4-3,NA,TRBJ1-5,few
CASSIRGTPDTQYF,TGTGCCAGTAGTATCAGAGGGACACCAGATACGCAGTATTTT,TRBV19,NA,TRBJ2-3,many
CASRWGAGAYEQYF,TGTGCCAGCCGATGGGGAGCGGGGGCCTACGAGCAGTACTTC,TRBV10-3,TRBD2,TRBJ2-7,few
CSLVRTGTGGSPLHF,TGCAGTTTAGTACGAACCGGGACAGGGGGATCACCCCTCCACTTT,TRBV20-1,TRBD1,TRBJ1-6,few
CASSFRTSTNTGELFF,TGTGCCAGCAGCTTTCGGACTAGCACGAACACCGGGGAGCTGTTTTTT,TRBV3-1,TRBD2,TRBJ2-2,many
CASSLEGYDSPLHF,TGTGCCAGCAGCTTAGAGGGGTACGATTCACCCCTCCACTTT,TRBV7-9,NA,TRBJ1-6,NA
CASSPGTAHSRHSPLHF,TGTGCCAGCAGCCCTGGGACAGCCCATTCTCGCCATTCACCCCTCCACTTT,TRBV5-4,TRBD1,TRBJ1-6,NA
CASSWATQGAKNIQYF,TGTGCCAGCAGCTGGGCCACCCAGGGAGCCAAAAACATTCAGTACTTC,TRBV7-2,NA,TRBJ2-4,few
CAISGALNSPLHF,TGTGCCATCAGTGGAGCCCTAAATTCACCCCTCCACTTT,TRBV10-3,NA,TRBJ1-6,NA
CASSASGGLNTEAFF,TGTGCCAGCAGCGCTTCCGGGGGACTTAACACTGAAGCTTTCTTT,TRBV9,NA,TRBJ1-1,many
CASGGLSNIQYF,TGTGCCAGCGGGGGACTCAGTAACATTCAGTACTTC,TRBV11-2,NA,TRBJ2-4,NA
CSGAGGSGQPQHF,TGCAGCGGCGCTGGGGGTTCCGGCCAGCCCCAGCATTTT,TRBV29-1,NA,TRBJ1-5,few
CATWASLEAFF,TGTGCCACATGGGCATCTCTCGAAGCTTTCTTT,TRBV6-2/TRBV6-3,NA,TRBJ1-1,NA
CASPKGYTYNEQFF,TGTGCCAGCCCAAAGGGGTACACCTACAATGAGCAGTTCTTC,TRBV6-1,NA,TRBJ2-1,few
CASSRYSAGQDEQYF,TGTGCCAGCTCACGGTATTCGGCAGGGCAGGACGAGCAGTACTTC,TRBV18,NA,TRBJ2-7,few
CASRFGQGGYNEQFF,TGCGCCAGCAGGTTCGGACAGGGGGGATACAATGAGCAGTTCTTC,TRBV5-1,TRBD1,TRBJ2-1,few
CASSFTAYEQYF,TGTGCCAGCAGTTTTACAGCTTACGAGCAGTACTTC,TRBV12-3/TRBV12-4,NA,TRBJ2-7,few
CATSDPTGAFNQPQHF,TGTGCCACCAGTGACCCGACAGGGGCCTTTAATCAGCCCCAGCATTTT,TRBV24-1,TRBD1,TRBJ1-5,NA
CASSRLEQNTEAFF,TGTGCCAGCTCAAGGTTAGAGCAAAACACTGAAGCTTTCTTT,TRBV18,NA,TRBJ1-1,NA
CASRLGTGYYNEQFF,TGTGCCAGCAGACTGGGGACAGGGTATTACAATGAGCAGTTCTTC,TRBV7-9,TRBD1,TRBJ2-1,NA
CASSPGAVTSYEQYF,TGTGCCAGCAGCCCCGGGGCGGTGACCTCCTACGAGCAGTACTTC,TRBV28,NA,TRBJ2-7,few
CASSLEGHLYEQYF,TGTGCCAGCAGTCTAGAGGGACATCTATACGAGCAGTACTTC,TRBV12-3/TRBV12-4,NA,TRBJ2-7,few
CASSFGQSNQPQHF,TGTGCCAGCAGCTTTGGACAGAGCAATCAGCCCCAGCATTTT,TRBV13,NA,TRBJ1-5,few
CSVVKDPETQYF,TGCAGCGTTGTGAAGGATCCGGAGACCCAGTACTTC,TRBV29-1,NA,TRBJ2-5,many
CASSRQGAVNYGYTF,TGTGCCAGCAGCAGACAGGGGGCGGTGAACTATGGCTACACCTTC,TRBV12-3/TRBV12-4,TRBD1,TRBJ1-2,NA
CASSYSIKEKLFF,TGTGCCAGCAGTTACTCGATAAAGGAAAAACTGTTTTTT,TRBV6-5,NA,TRBJ1-4,many
CASTPLGRARGEKLFF,TGTGCCAGCACCCCCTTGGGGAGGGCGAGGGGCGAAAAACTGTTTTTT,TRBV2,NA,TRBJ1-4,many
CASSPSNTGNTIYF,TGTGCCAGCAGTCCGAGCAACACCGGGAACACCATATATTTT,TRBV27,NA,TRBJ1-3,many
CASRERRTGELFF,TGTGCCAGCAGGGAGCGGAGGACCGGGGAGCTGTTTTTT,TRBV7-3,NA,TRBJ2-2,NA
CASRPGGQQAFF,TGTGCCAGCCGACCAGGGGGACAGCAAGCTTTCTTT,TRBV7-9,TRBD1,TRBJ1-1,NA
CASRLRQTGNTEAFF,TGTGCCAGCAGGCTCCGACAGACTGGGAACACTGAAGCTTTCTTT,TRBV6-2/TRBV6-3,NA,TRBJ1-1,many
CASRPLGTTRQFF,TGTGCCAGCAGACCCCTTGGAACCACTCGTCAGTTCTTC,TRBV11-2,NA,TRBJ2-1,few